The clone carrying this T cell receptor beta chain was seen once. No antigen is known for it. The use of a sample-barcoded 5' primer and a J-beta primer mix characterized a second PCR of about 6 to 11 cycles. TCRdb reanalysed the 5' RACE reads using MiXCR and keeps one entry per CDR3 protein. The sample records roughly 2 million distinct CDR3 sequences, roughly 52% being singletons. This entry belongs to a study of blood T cells in healthy people across ages. Study outcomes and limitations: Per million T cells, TCR beta diversity dropped roughly linearly as age increased. Researchers judged that diversity estimates from one million T cells fell short of true values.

This CDR3 is built from 15 residues. V shed 1 base, J shed 2 bases, and the junction held 5 bases outside the gene matches. Germline loops: CDR1 KGHSH, CDR2 LQKENI. Specimen: blood. The clonotype was recovered from a woman aged 35 to 49 in good health. J is TRBJ2-7 and V is TRBV18; 7 bases are shared with TRBD2. The CDR3: CASSPQTGGTYEQYF. The CDR3 region has the DNA TGTGCCAGCTCACCACAAACGGGGGGTACCTACGAGCAGTACTTC.